Each of the 25 T cell receptor beta chains below was sequenced from the same sample in a study of blood T cell repertoires in COVID-19. Data came from immunoSEQ multiplex PCR; TCRdb stores just in-frame clones and leaves some out. The table includes approximately 280,000 clones, about 85% detected once. Specimen: PBMCs or T cells enriched from blood (not recorded which). The receptors come from a woman aged 45 to 65 who had recovered from COVID-19.

The gene calls are TRBV6-5 and TRBJ1-1; D remains ambiguous. The CDR3 loop spans 14 amino acids. The germline V and J ends were trimmed by 6 bases and 0 bases, with 11 bases remaining between them. Germline V lookup: CDR1 MNHEY, CDR2 SVGAGI. The CDR3 bases are TGTGCCAGCAGCATGACTCTCATGAACACTGAAGCTTTCTTT. Encoded protein: CASSMTLMNTEAFF.

The rearrangement joins TRBV2 to TRBJ1-1; tentatively, D is TRBD1 (6 bases). Trimming stripped 5 bases from V and 1 base from J, with 11 bases between. The CDR3 has 14 amino acids. The germline V gene has CDR1 SNHLY and CDR2 FYNNEI. CDR3 in DNA: TGTGCCAGCAGTCGGACAGAGGCGAACACTGAAGCTTTCTTT. Translated, it gives CASSRTEANTEAFF.

The rearrangement joins TRBV19 to TRBJ1-1; TRBD1 agrees at 9 bases. Germline values: CDR1 LNHDA, CDR2 SQIVND (reference sequence). The V and J ends lost 7 bases and 12 bases, in that order; junction bases with no gene match: 18. The CDR3 consists of 15 residues. The CDR3 DNA reads TGTGCCAGTACGAACCAAGTAGCTGGGACAGGGTTTTCTTTCTTT. Amino acids: CASTNQVAGTGFSFF.

The chain is built from TRBV6-5 and TRBJ2-7; 9 bases are a match to TRBD1. This CDR3 contains 13 residues. Germline V gene sequence: CDR1 MNHEY, CDR2 SVGAGI. The ends lost 6 bases at V and 7 bases at J; junction bases unmatched: 7. CDR3 sequence: CASRRQGGREQYF. The CDR3 DNA reads TGTGCCAGCAGAAGACAGGGGGGACGAGAGCAGTACTTC.

V is TRBV9 and J is TRBJ2-1; TRBD2 agrees at 12 bases. From germline, CDR1 is SGDLS and CDR2 YYNGEE. This CDR3 comprises 16 residues. The trim removed 3 bases at V and 5 bases at J, leaving 6 bases unmatched. For the CDR3, the DNA is TGTGCCAGCAGCGCGATAGGGACTAGCGGGCACAATGAGCAGTTCTTC. Translation: CASSAIGTSGHNEQFF. The whole variable domain, filled in from reference TRBV9 and TRBJ2-1, reads DSGVTQTPKHLITATGQRVTLRCSPRSGDLSVYWYQQSLDQGLQFLIQYYNGEERAKGNILERFSAQQFPDLHSELNLSSLELGDSALYFCASSAIGTSGHNEQFFGPGTRLTVL.

This sequence joins TRBV4-1 and TRBJ1-5; a weak D match, TRBD1 (6 bases). The ends were cut back, 4 bases at V and 1 base at J, with 23 bases in the middle. Germline V gene sequence: CDR1 MGHRA, CDR2 YSYEKL. The CDR3 covers 19 residues. The CDR3 DNA follows: TGCGCCAGCAGCCTGGCCGGAGGCAGGGGTATTGAGAGCAATCAGCCCCAGCATTTT. Protein product: CASSLAGGRGIESNQPQHF.

This clone was counted once. The chain recombines TRBV2 with TRBJ1-4, with 7 bases aligning to TRBD1. Germline loops: CDR1 SNHLY, CDR2 FYNNEI. V lost 1 base to trimming and J lost 4 bases; unmatched junction nucleotides: 3. CDR3 length equals 15 residues. The CDR3 nucleotides are TGTGCCAGCAGTGAAGTCAGGGGGATTAATGAAAAACTGTTTTTT. It yields the protein CASSEVRGINEKLFF.

The chain is built from TRBV18 and TRBJ1-1; 8 positions agree with TRBD1. This CDR3 comprises 16 residues. The germline V gene has CDR1 KGHSH and CDR2 LQKENI. After removal of 3 bases from V and 6 bases from J, the junction contained 12 bases not matched to a gene. CDR3 protein: CASSPPRTGRFAEAFF. The CDR3 DNA is TGTGCCAGCTCACCCCCTAGGACAGGGCGCTTCGCTGAAGCTTTCTTT.

The chain is built from TRBV2 and TRBJ1-1, with 10 bases lining up with TRBD1. Germline V lookup: CDR1 SNHLY, CDR2 FYNNEI. This CDR3 has 16 amino acids. The trim removed 6 bases at V and 1 base at J, leaving 8 bases unmatched. The CDR3 loop reads CASSRLDRGANTEAFF. In DNA, the CDR3 is TGTGCCAGCAGCCGCTTGGACAGGGGGGCGAACACTGAAGCTTTCTTT.

This rearrangement joins TRBV6-5 to TRBJ2-7; TRBD2 aligns across 10 bases. Germline V gene sequence: CDR1 MNHEY, CDR2 SVGAGI. The CDR3 consists of 13 residues. V shed 6 bases, J shed 7 bases, and the junction held 6 bases outside the gene matches. The CDR3 is CASRRTSGEEQYF. The CDR3 nucleotides are TGTGCCAGCAGGCGGACTAGCGGCGAGGAGCAGTACTTC.

The J gene is TRBJ1-2, the V gene TRBV7-8, with a weak D call TRBD1 (6 bases). The germline V gene encodes CDR1 SGHVS and CDR2 FQNEAQ. This CDR3 comprises 15 residues. V was clipped by 5 bases and J by 5 bases, with 18 bases between them. CDR3 in amino acids: CASSAENRAIYGYTF. Here the CDR3 DNA reads TGTGCCAGCAGCGCGGAAAACAGGGCAATTTATGGCTACACCTTC.

The chain recombines TRBV19 with TRBJ1-2; D is undetermined. This CDR3 is 15 amino acids long. CDR1 is LNHDA and CDR2 is SQIVND in the germline V gene (reference sequence). V lost 1 base and J 4 bases, leaving 13 bases between the germline ends. The CDR3 DNA sequence: TGTGCCAGTAGTATAGCGGCATCTCGGGGCTATGGCTACACCTTC. This translates into CASSIAASRGYGYTF. The full variable domain, with the rest looked up from reference TRBV19 and TRBJ1-2, is DGGITQSPKYLFRKEGQNVTLSCEQNLNHDAMYWYRQDPGQGLRLIYYSQIVNDFQKGDIAEGYSVSREKKESFPLTVTSAQKNPTAFYLCASSIAASRGYGYTFGSGTRLTVV.

The V gene is TRBV29-1, the J gene TRBJ1-1; 11 bases align to TRBD1. Losses at the gene ends were 4 bases for V and 8 bases for J; bases not matched to a gene: 15. This CDR3 contains 16 residues. Per germline, CDR1 SQVTM and CDR2 ANQGSEA. CDR3 bases: TGCAGCGTTGCGCCACAGGGTACCGGGACAGGGGGGGAAGCTTTCTTT. Protein product: CSVAPQGTGTGGEAFF.

The V call is TRBV10-1, the J call TRBJ2-1; a weak D match, TRBD2 (6 bases). V was shortened by 9 bases and J by 6 bases, with 15 bases between the two germline ends. The CDR3 totals 13 residues. Germline CDR1 reads WNHNN; CDR2 reads SYGVQD (reference sequence). The CDR3 DNA is TGCGCCAGTGCGGGATACGGGGGCAATGAGCAGTTCTTC. It codes for CASAGYGGNEQFF.

CDR3 bases: TGTGCCAGCAGCTTAGCTTACGGGACAGCTAATTCACCCCTCCACTTT. Amino acids: CASSLAYGTANSPLHF. The V and J genes are TRBV7-6 and TRBJ1-6; 7 positions match TRBD1. Per the germline V gene, CDR1 is SGHVS and CDR2 is FNYEAQ. This CDR3 has 16 amino acids. Unmatched junction bases numbered 5, after V lost 0 bases and J lost 6 bases.

The rearrangement joins TRBV19 to TRBJ2-5, with no clear D. V was trimmed by 4 bases and J by 4 bases, leaving 16 bases between them. Looked up from germline, CDR1 is LNHDA and CDR2 is SQIVND (reference sequence). The CDR3 is 15 residues long. The DNA of the CDR3 is TGTGCCAGTAGTACGAGGTCGCCGTCCCGAGAGACCCAGTACTTC. Translation: CASSTRSPSRETQYF.

This chain connects TRBV6-5 to TRBJ1-1; no firm D call. Germline V gives CDR1 MNHEY, CDR2 SVGAGI. This CDR3 has 15 amino acids. V lost 4 bases and J 7 bases, leaving 19 bases between the germline ends. The CDR3 coding sequence is TGTGCCAGCAGTTTACCCAGATCCAGTAGAGGTGAAGCTTTCTTT. Translating it yields CASSLPRSSRGEAFF.

The genes are TRBV9 and TRBJ1-2, with D unclear. V was pared by 0 bases and J by 7 bases, with 7 bases between. Germline CDR1 reads SGDLS; CDR2 reads YYNGEE. The CDR3 covers 12 residues. CDR3 DNA: TGTGCCAGCAGCGTAGGTGTTAGTGGCTACACCTTC. Its protein product is CASSVGVSGYTF.

V gene TRBV3-1 (or the pseudogene TRBV3-2) combines with J gene TRBJ1-2; D may be TRBD1 (5 bases). The germline gives CDR1 LGHDT, CDR2 YNNKEL (reference sequence). The CDR3 covers 14 residues. The ends were cut back, 2 bases at V and 6 bases at J, with 13 bases in the middle. The CDR3 DNA is TGTGCCAGCAGCCAAAACGGTGGGGGGAATGGCTACACCTTC. It codes for CASSQNGGGNGYTF.

V usage is TRBV4-2 and J usage is TRBJ2-3, with 8 positions matching TRBD2. This CDR3 has 15 residues. Looked up from germline, CDR1 is LGHNA and CDR2 is YNFKEQ. V lost 0 bases and J lost 5; bases outside the gene matches: 4. CDR3: CASSQEVLAVDTQYF. For the CDR3, the DNA is TGTGCCAGCAGCCAAGAGGTACTAGCGGTAGATACGCAGTATTTT.

The V call is TRBV18, the J call TRBJ2-7; 8 bases align to TRBD1. CDR3 length: 13 amino acids. Germline lookup yields CDR1 KGHSH and CDR2 LQKENI. J gave up 3 bases and V 5 bases, and 3 bases lay outside the gene matches. The CDR3 region is CASSSGTGYEQYF. The CDR3 coding sequence is TGTGCCAGCTCATCGGGGACAGGCTACGAGCAGTACTTC.

The genes are TRBV9 and TRBJ1-1; 7 nucleotides line up with TRBD1. The CDR3 is made up of 15 amino acids. The V and J ends lost 3 bases and 0 bases, in that order; junction bases with no gene match: 5. Germline assignment: CDR1 SGDLS and CDR2 YYNGEE. Here the CDR3 reads CASSESGTVNTEAFF. The CDR3 DNA is TGTGCCAGCAGCGAGTCCGGGACAGTGAACACTGAAGCTTTCTTT. The full variable domain, rest sourced from reference TRBV9 and TRBJ1-1, is DSGVTQTPKHLITATGQRVTLRCSPRSGDLSVYWYQQSLDQGLQFLIQYYNGEERAKGNILERFSAQQFPDLHSELNLSSLELGDSALYFCASSESGTVNTEAFFGQGTRLTVV.

V is TRBV7-9 and J is TRBJ1-1; 9 nucleotides align to TRBD1. Per germline, CDR1 SEHNR and CDR2 FQNEAQ (reference sequence). The CDR3 sequence is 19 residues long. V was clipped by 5 bases and J by 4 bases; unmatched bases: 20. CDR3 region: CASSPPRNRGPLRGTEAFF. For the CDR3, the DNA is TGTGCCAGCAGCCCGCCCCGAAACAGGGGGCCGTTGAGAGGCACTGAAGCTTTCTTT.

The chain combines TRBV16 with TRBJ1-5; TRBD1 matches at 8 bases. The CDR3 length is 18 residues. CDR1 and CDR2 (germline): KGHSY, FQNENV. Germline trimming cut 4 bases from V and 0 bases from J; bases unmatched to any gene: 11. The CDR3 is CASSRMDRVGYSNQPQHF. CDR3 nucleotides: TGTGCCAGCAGCCGAATGGACAGGGTGGGCTATAGCAATCAGCCCCAGCATTTT.

This clone was seen once. The chain combines TRBV6-5 with TRBJ1-1; 10 nucleotides align to TRBD1. The CDR3 sequence is 15 residues long. V gave up 5 bases and J gave up 1 base; unmatched junction bases: 4. The germline V gene has CDR1 MNHEY and CDR2 SVGAGI. This chain's CDR3 is CASSPDRGANTEAFF. In nucleotides, the CDR3 is TGTGCCAGCAGTCCGGACAGGGGGGCGAACACTGAAGCTTTCTTT.